One sample yielded the 21 T cell receptor beta chains listed below, sequenced in a study of cytomegalovirus exposure and HLA in healthy donors. The primer mix had 60 Vbeta and 13 Jbeta primers. Only in-frame clones appear in the TCRdb table, and some are missing; sequencing was by immunoSEQ multiplex PCR. The sample lists 150,000 to 200,000 clones, 65% to 85% seen once, with over 1.1% in the top ten. The sample was PBMCs. Receptors originate from a man aged 55 to 70 in good health and CMV-seronegative.

The rearrangement joins TRBV28 to TRBJ2-7; maybe TRBD2 (5 bases). The CDR3 is 14 residues long. The germline V gene encodes CDR1 MDHEN and CDR2 SYDVKM. With 1 base removed from V and 4 bases from J, the gap between germline ends came to 11 bases. The CDR3 nucleotides read TGTGCCAGCAGTTTATTCGGGGTGGGATACGAGCAGTACTTC. It encodes CASSLFGVGYEQYF.

The CDR3 DNA is TGTGCCAGCGGACGACAGGGGGCATTTTATGGCTACACCTTC. It encodes CASGRQGAFYGYTF. The chain is built from TRBV6-5 and TRBJ1-2; TRBD1 aligns across 10 bases. V gave up 8 bases and J gave up 5 bases; unmatched junction bases: 8. CDR3 length equals 14 residues. Germline V gives CDR1 MNHEY, CDR2 SVGAGI.

This clone was detected only a few times. The chain combines TRBV7-9 with TRBJ2-7; D gene unclear. In germline, CDR1 is SEHNR, CDR2 FQNEAQ (reference sequence). The CDR3 is 12 amino acids. V lost 3 bases, J lost 5 bases, and 8 bases lay in between. In DNA form, the CDR3 reads TGTGCCAGCAGCTTTATTGGCCACGAGCAGTACTTC. Protein sequence: CASSFIGHEQYF.

The chain carries TRBV9 and TRBJ2-7; 12 bases line up with TRBD1. V gave up 2 bases and J gave up 5 bases; unmatched junction bases: 5. The CDR3 has 15 amino acids. The germline CDR1 and CDR2 sequences are SGDLS and YYNGEE. Here the CDR3 DNA reads TGTGCCAGCAGCGTTGCCGGGACAGGGGGCCACGAGCAGTACTTC. This translates into CASSVAGTGGHEQYF.

The chain employs TRBV10-3 and TRBJ2-2, with no clear D. V lost 4 bases and J lost 9, with 9 bases in between. Looked up from germline, CDR1 is ENHRY and CDR2 is SYGVKD. The CDR3 loop spans 12 amino acids. The CDR3 DNA sequence: TGTGCCATCAGTGGCGAGTTTCGGGAGCTGTTTTTT. Translated: CAISGEFRELFF.

V gene TRBV7-7 combines with J gene TRBJ2-5, with 15 bases that match TRBD2. V lost 5 bases and J lost 5; bases outside the gene matches: 3. Germline V lookup: CDR1 SSHAT, CDR2 FNYEAQ (reference sequence). The CDR3 length is 15 residues. DNA of the CDR3: TGTGCCAGCAGCCTGGGACTAGCGGGGGGTGAGACCCAGTACTTC. This codes for CASSLGLAGGETQYF.

The CDR3 DNA reads as TGCAGCGTGACAGGGACTGGAAACACCATATATTTT. Its protein product is CSVTGTGNTIYF. This chain joins TRBV29-1 and TRBJ1-3; 7 positions match TRBD1. The length of the CDR3 is 12 residues. The germline V gene has CDR1 SQVTM and CDR2 ANQGSEA. The J segment lost 2 bases and the V segment lost 6 bases, leaving 1 base of the junction unmatched.

The CDR3 loop reads CASSQDPRVKPIYF. CDR3 coding DNA: TGTGCCAGCAGCCAAGATCCCCGGGTAAAGCCCATATATTTT. J is TRBJ1-3 and V is TRBV14; D is undetermined. Germline V gene sequence: CDR1 SGHDN, CDR2 FVKESK. V dropped 0 bases and J dropped 11 bases, with 14 bases sitting between them. The CDR3 runs to 14 residues.

The chain carries TRBV6-1 and TRBJ2-5; TRBD1 is a possible D gene (6 bases). CDR1 and CDR2 (germline): MNHNS, SASEGT. The CDR3 loop spans 13 amino acids. V was clipped by 6 bases and J by 5 bases, with 13 bases between them. The CDR3 coding sequence is TGTGCCAGCAGAGAACAGGGTGGGGAGACCCAGTACTTC. The encoded protein is CASREQGGETQYF.

CDR3: CASSATSVPGGGSYNEQFF. DNA for the CDR3: TGTGCCAGCAGTGCGACTAGCGTACCGGGCGGGGGCTCCTACAATGAGCAGTTCTTC. The chain recombines TRBV6-1 with TRBJ2-1; 8 bases line up with TRBD2. Per the germline V gene, CDR1 is MNHNS and CDR2 is SASEGT. This CDR3 region has 19 residues. The ends lost 4 bases at V and 0 bases at J; junction bases unmatched: 14.

The chain is built from TRBV4-3 and TRBJ2-5, with 10 bases identical to TRBD1. The CDR3 sequence is 15 residues long. CDR1 LGHNA and CDR2 YSLEER come from the germline V gene. Trimming at V came to 1 base and at J to 5 bases, leaving 4 bases not matched to a gene. As DNA, the CDR3 is TGCGCCAGCAGCCAAGGTGTGGGACAGGGGGAGACCCAGTACTTC. Its protein product is CASSQGVGQGETQYF.

To note about this clone: Relative to the germline gene, one junction end is altered; a read error may explain this. The rearrangement uses TRBV7-9 and TRBJ1-6, with D possibly TRBD1 on 6 matching bases. The CDR3 consists of 17 residues. Germline V gene lookup returns CDR1 SEHNR and CDR2 FQNEAQ (reference sequence). CDR3 sequence (DNA): TGTTCCAGCAGCGCCCTACAGGGCCAAGCACTTAATTCACCCCTCCACTTT. Amino acid sequence: CSSSALQGQALNSPLHF.

The chain carries TRBV9 and TRBJ1-5; D may be TRBD1 (5 bases). CDR1 is SGDLS, CDR2 YYNGEE, per germline. CDR3 length equals 16 residues. V lost 0 bases to trimming and J lost 0 bases, with 10 bases between them. The DNA of the CDR3 is TGTGCCAGCAGCGTAGCGAGCAGGGATAGCAATCAGCCCCAGCATTTT. This sequence encodes CASSVASRDSNQPQHF.

This chain uses TRBV6-6 with TRBJ1-5; 8 bases align to TRBD1. This CDR3 contains 15 residues. CDR1 MNHNY and CDR2 SVGAGI come from the germline V gene (reference sequence). Germline trimming cut 4 bases from V and 6 bases from J; bases unmatched to any gene: 8. CDR3 sequence reads: CASSSAGGAGQPQHF. The CDR3 DNA reads TGTGCCAGCAGTTCCGCAGGGGGCGCAGGTCAGCCCCAGCATTTT.

The chain carries TRBV6-6 and TRBJ1-6; TRBD1 matches at 7 bases. The CDR3 has 16 residues. Germline V gives CDR1 MNHNY, CDR2 SVGAGI (reference sequence). Unmatched junction bases numbered 13, after V lost 4 bases and J lost 10 bases. As DNA, the CDR3 is TGTGCCAGCAGTTCCGCAAACAGGGGAACGAGCTCACCCCTCCACTTT. This sequence encodes CASSSANRGTSSPLHF.

The chain is built from TRBV3-2 and TRBJ2-7; the table's D call of TRBD2 was not tested on the DNA. TRBV3-2 is a documented pseudogene. The CDR3 covers 8 residues. CDR3: CASSPRRV. Here the CDR3 DNA reads TGTGCCAGCAGCCCCCGCCGGGTC.

With regard to this clone: Other DNA sequences in this specimen translate into the identical CDR3. The V call is TRBV7-8, the J call TRBJ1-2; TRBD1 aligns across 10 bases. The CDR3 length is 15 residues. Germline V lookup: CDR1 SGHVS, CDR2 FQNEAQ. V trimming: 5 bases; J trimming: 1 base; junction bases outside the gene matches: 4. This CDR3 is CASSVWTGGNYGYTF. In DNA, the CDR3 is TGTGCCAGCAGCGTATGGACAGGGGGTAACTATGGCTACACCTTC.

The chain joins TRBV7-9 to TRBJ2-5; the match to TRBD2 covers 12 bases. Germline V gives CDR1 SEHNR, CDR2 FQNEAQ (reference sequence). With V trimmed by 2 bases and J by 6 bases, 10 bases remained unmatched. This CDR3 is built from 17 residues. CDR3: CASSLSSGRAAEKTQYF. CDR3 coding DNA: TGTGCCAGCAGCTTATCTAGCGGGAGGGCCGCGGAGAAGACCCAGTACTTC.

The chain combines TRBV6-5 with TRBJ1-2, with D maybe TRBD1 (5 bases). Between the trimmed V and J ends, which lost 2 bases and 7 bases, there was a span of 17 bases. Germline CDR1 MNHEY, CDR2 SVGAGI. The CDR3 totals 15 residues. CDR3 DNA sequence: TGTGCCAGCAGTTACCGTCGAGCAGGGTTGCGTGGCTACACCTTC. Amino acid sequence: CASSYRRAGLRGYTF.

This chain joins TRBV5-1 and TRBJ2-7, with 8 nucleotides matching TRBD1. The V gene's germline CDR1 is SGHRS and CDR2 YFSETQ. CDR3 length equals 15 residues. V was pared by 0 bases and J by 0 bases, with 2 bases of the junction left unmatched. The CDR3 here is CASSLAGGRSYEQYF. For the CDR3, the DNA is TGCGCCAGCAGCTTGGCAGGGGGCCGCTCCTACGAGCAGTACTTC.

V and J are TRBV4-3 and TRBJ2-1; D is unresolved. Germline V gene data show CDR1 as LGHNA and CDR2 as YSLEER. CDR3 length: 16 amino acids. V was pared by 1 base and J by 8 bases, with 18 bases between. The chain's CDR3 is CASSQAEITPTDEQFF. The CDR3, as DNA: TGCGCCAGCAGCCAAGCTGAGATAACCCCAACCGATGAGCAGTTCTTC.